These 3 T cell receptor beta chains originate from one sample sequenced in a study of human T cells and chemical hapten exposure. Time point specified: patch test 3, about 24 weeks after DPC sensitization. Indicated treatment: therapeutic diphenylcyclopropenone sensitization with weekly scalp DPC. TCRdb fed the RACE reads into MiXCR, producing one record per CDR3 protein. Seen here are 85,000 to 100,000 distinct CDR3 sequences, about 28% observed once, and the top ten hold around a tenth. The sample here was whole blood, taken in connection with sensitization to the hapten diphenylcyclopropenone (DPC). These receptors were obtained from a man between 35 and 55 years old with alopecia areata. Some clones in this sample may be carry-over from other donors' samples.

This clonotype was counted only a few times. The chain recombines TRBV9 with TRBJ2-3; D might be TRBD1 (6 bases). CDR3 length equals 16 residues. Trimming stripped 4 bases from V and 1 base from J, with 16 bases between. The germline V gene has CDR1 SGDLS and CDR2 YYNGEE. The CDR3 loop reads CASSLTQGRGTDTQYF. The CDR3 region has the DNA TGTGCCAGCAGCCTCACACAGGGTAGAGGCACAGATACGCAGTATTTT.

CDR3: CASRREGNTGELFF. DNA for the CDR3: TGTGCCAGCAGGCGGGAGGGGAACACCGGGGAGCTGTTTTTT. This chain uses TRBV6-5 with TRBJ2-2; 9 positions agree with TRBD2. V dropped 6 bases and J dropped 1; count of bases not matched to a gene: 0. Germline-derived CDR1 and CDR2 are MNHEY and SVGAGI. This CDR3 is 14 amino acids long.

The table lists this clonotype with a few counts. The CDR3 carries no conserved terminal phenylalanine or tryptophan, so it likely arises from a read error. It is unclear where the CDR3 begins or ends on the DNA, so no DNA is shown, and the CDR3 is as TCRdb lists it. The CDR3 protein is CSASPGLAGTQYL. V usage is TRBV20-1 and J usage is TRBJ2-7; the table's TRBD2 call for D was not verified on the DNA. The CDR3 is 13 residues long, counting both termini. The V gene's germline CDR1 is DFQATT and CDR2 SNEGSKA (reference sequence).